A selection of T cell receptor beta chains follows, all from one sample in a study of blood T cells in healthy people across ages. TCRdb processed the 5' RACE reads anew with MiXCR; each CDR3 protein has one entry. The sample lists fewer than 900,000 distinct CDR3 sequences; 40% to 45% were seen once. Sequencing was performed on blood. The origin of the receptors is a woman in her fifties or sixties in good health. The CDR3 runs from the conserved cysteine through the conserved F or W. The D gene is left open where the match is weak. Some rows have no size entry. The others give once, few or many, or a class for an expanded clone.

>TRBD1|few|TRBV7-9|TRBJ1-4
TGTGCCAGCAGCTTAACACCAGGGACAGGGGTGTTGATTTCTAATGAAAAACTGTTTTTT
CASSLTPGTGVLISNEKLFF
>NA|NA|TRBV6-2/TRBV6-3|TRBJ1-5
TGTGCCAGCAGTTACTCGCATCTTAGCAATCAGCCCCAGCATTTT
CASSYSHLSNQPQHF
>NA|NA|TRBV20-1|TRBJ2-7
TGCAGTGCCGCGGACAAGAACTACGAGCAGTACTTC
CSAADKNYEQYF
>NA|NA|TRBV7-2|TRBJ2-5
TGTGCCAGCAGCTATCCTACGGCGAGGACCCAGTACTTC
CASSYPTARTQYF
>TRBD2|few|TRBV7-2|TRBJ2-1
TGTGCCAGCAGCTTCGGACTAGCGGGCCCCTACAATGAGCAGTTCTTC
CASSFGLAGPYNEQFF
>NA|NA|TRBV29-1|TRBJ1-1
TGCAGCGTTCCGGGACAATCCATTGAAGCTTTCTTT
CSVPGQSIEAFF
>TRBD2|NA|TRBV12-3/TRBV12-4|TRBJ2-1
TGTGCCAGCAGGGCAAGACTAGCGGGGGGCCCTAGCTCCTACAATGAGCAGTTCTTC
CASRARLAGGPSSYNEQFF
>TRBD1|NA|TRBV20-1|TRBJ1-2
TGCAGTGCGGGGGACAGATCCTATGGCTACACCTTC
CSAGDRSYGYTF
>TRBD2|once|TRBV5-1|TRBJ2-3
TGCGCCAGCACCAGACTAGCGGTCACAGATACGCAGTATTTT
CASTRLAVTDTQYF
>NA|NA|TRBV10-3|TRBJ2-7
TGTGCCATCAAAATGGGTGGGCAGTACGAGCAGTACTTC
CAIKMGGQYEQYF
>TRBD2|many|TRBV28|TRBJ2-7
TGTGCCAGCAGTTTGGGGCTAGCGGGACCTCCAGGCGAGCAGTACTTC
CASSLGLAGPPGEQYF
>NA|NA|TRBV5-1|TRBJ1-4
TGCGCCAGCAGCCGGAGAGGCGAGCAGGGATCTACTAATGAAAAACTGTTTTTT
CASSRRGEQGSTNEKLFF
>NA|many|TRBV3-1|TRBJ2-2
TGTGCCAGCAGCCAAGTGAACACCGGGGAGCTGTTTTTT
CASSQVNTGELFF
>NA|NA|TRBV27|TRBJ2-3
TGTGCCAGCTTGGGGAAGGGGCCAGATACGCAGTATTTT
CASLGKGPDTQYF
>NA|NA|TRBV27|TRBJ2-1
TGTGCCAGCACCCCTGTAGACAGTAGCTCCTACAATGAGCAGTTCTTC
CASTPVDSSSYNEQFF
>TRBD2|NA|TRBV7-8|TRBJ2-1
TGTGCCAGCAGCTCAGCATTACTAGCGGGGGGGCAAGAGACCCAGTTCTTC
CASSSALLAGGQETQFF
>NA|NA|TRBV29-1|TRBJ2-1
TGCAGCGTTCTACAGATAGAGACCCAGTTCTTC
CSVLQIETQFF
>NA|many|TRBV7-9|TRBJ2-3
TGTGCCAGCAGCGCCTCCAGCACAGATACGCAGTATTTT
CASSASSTDTQYF
>NA|NA|TRBV7-8|TRBJ2-2
TGTGCCAGCAGCTTAGATCGGGAGAGGCAAGGGGAGCTGTTTTTT
CASSLDRERQGELFF
>TRBD2|NA|TRBV6-2/TRBV6-3|TRBJ2-4
TGTGCCAGCAGTTACGATAGGACTAGGGGGTACTTC
CASSYDRTRGYF
>TRBD2|few|TRBV28|TRBJ2-7
TGTGCCAGCAGTTTATGGAGTAGCGGGAGTAACTACGAGCAGTACTTC
CASSLWSSGSNYEQYF
>NA|few|TRBV3-1|TRBJ2-7
TGTGCCAGCAGAAACAGGGTTGGTGAGCAGTACTTC
CASRNRVGEQYF
>NA|many|TRBV7-3|TRBJ2-5
TGTGCCAGCAGCTTAGGCGATAAAGAGACCCAGTACTTC
CASSLGDKETQYF
>NA|once|TRBV20-1|TRBJ1-1
TGCAGTGCTAGAGGAGAAACCACTGAAGCTTTCTTT
CSARGETTEAFF
>NA|few|TRBV12-3/TRBV12-4|TRBJ1-2
TGTGCCAGCAGTTTAAACAGAGAAAACTATGGCTACACCTTC
CASSLNRENYGYTF
>NA|NA|TRBV12-3/TRBV12-4|TRBJ1-6
TGTGCCAGCAGTTTGGGAGACGGATCCACCAATTCACCCCTCCACTTT
CASSLGDGSTNSPLHF
>NA|NA|TRBV6-5|TRBJ2-6
TGTGCCAGCAGTTACGAAGGGATCTCTGGGGCCAACGTCCTGACTTTC
CASSYEGISGANVLTF
>NA|once|TRBV7-2|TRBJ1-4
TGTGCCAGCAGCTCTCTATCAGGGTTGGCTAATGAAAAACTGTTTTTT
CASSSLSGLANEKLFF
>TRBD1|few|TRBV10-3|TRBJ1-2
TGTGCCATCAGGAGGGGACAGGGTGACTATGGCTACACCTTC
CAIRRGQGDYGYTF
>TRBD1|NA|TRBV7-2|TRBJ2-7
TGTGCCAGCAGCCCCCAGCCGGACAGGTTCTACGAGCAGTACTTC
CASSPQPDRFYEQYF
>NA|many|TRBV7-2|TRBJ2-3
TGTGCCAGCAGCCAAAGGGGGGTGGAAATAAATACGCAGTATTTT
CASSQRGVEINTQYF
>TRBD2|NA|TRBV19|TRBJ2-3
TGTGCCAGTAGTACCAGTCTAGCGGGAGGGTTGGCGCAGTATTTT
CASSTSLAGGLAQYF
>NA|NA|TRBV6-6|TRBJ1-6
TGTGCCAGCGGGGGTGCAGGGGTGGATAATTCACCCCTCCACTTT
CASGGAGVDNSPLHF
>TRBD2|many|TRBV18|TRBJ2-1
TGTGCCAGCTCAGGGACTAGCGGGGGAGCTAATGAGCAGTTCTTC
CASSGTSGGANEQFF
>TRBD2|NA|TRBV7-2|TRBJ2-1
TGTGCCAGCAGCTCCCCGTCTAGCGGGGGGGCCCATGAGCAGTTCTTC
CASSSPSSGGAHEQFF
>TRBD1|NA|TRBV6-1|TRBJ1-5
TGTGCCAGTGACAGGGGAACTACTAGCAATCAGCCCCAGCATTTT
CASDRGTTSNQPQHF
>NA|NA|TRBV28|TRBJ2-1
TGTGCCAGCAATCCTCCAGCGCACCACAATGAGCAGTTCTTC
CASNPPAHHNEQFF
>NA|once|TRBV11-2|TRBJ1-3
TGTGCCAGCAGCTTAGAGGCCGCTCGTGGCACCATATATTTT
CASSLEAARGTIYF
>NA|NA|TRBV15|TRBJ2-7
TGTGCCACCAGCAGAGTAGCCCCAGTTTACGAGCAGTACTTC
CATSRVAPVYEQYF
>TRBD1|few|TRBV4-1|TRBJ1-1
TGCGCCAGCAGCCAAGCCGACAGGGCGGCTGAAGCTTTCTTT
CASSQADRAAEAFF
>NA|NA|TRBV7-2|TRBJ1-1
TGTGCCAGCAGCTTAGTCGGGGGAACACGGAACACTGAAGCTTTCTTT
CASSLVGGTRNTEAFF
>NA|NA|TRBV3-1|TRBJ2-3
TGTGCCAGCAGCCAAGAAGGGGGGGGCCGTACGCAGTATTTT
CASSQEGGGRTQYF